The T cell receptor beta chain described here comes from a study of neurological immune-mediated disorders. This clonotype has ten or more counts. As yet, its antigen is unknown. Unsorted libraries were derived from 2 million PBMCs stored at -80 C. In each sequencing run, over 170 million TCR-beta sequences were generated from 15-18 subjects. TCRdb re-called the 5' RACE reads through MiXCR, storing one row per CDR3 protein. Of 55,000 to 60,000 distinct CDR3 sequences in the sample, under 4.5% were seen once. Study results and caveats: CDR3 amino acid sequences found in expanded clones were never shared across subjects, suggesting private repertoires in all groups.

Germline CDR1 GTSNPN, CDR2 SVGIG (reference sequence). Trimming removed 0 bases at V and 7 bases at J, with 10 bases between. CDR3 length: 12 residues. The chain joins TRBV30 to TRBJ2-7, with D tentatively TRBD2 (6 bases). Sequenced material: PBMCs. The receptor was derived from a woman aged 30 to 39 with multiple sclerosis. The CDR3 nucleotides are TGTGCCTGGAGTGTACGGGGGATTGAGCAGTACTTC. Its protein is CAWSVRGIEQYF.